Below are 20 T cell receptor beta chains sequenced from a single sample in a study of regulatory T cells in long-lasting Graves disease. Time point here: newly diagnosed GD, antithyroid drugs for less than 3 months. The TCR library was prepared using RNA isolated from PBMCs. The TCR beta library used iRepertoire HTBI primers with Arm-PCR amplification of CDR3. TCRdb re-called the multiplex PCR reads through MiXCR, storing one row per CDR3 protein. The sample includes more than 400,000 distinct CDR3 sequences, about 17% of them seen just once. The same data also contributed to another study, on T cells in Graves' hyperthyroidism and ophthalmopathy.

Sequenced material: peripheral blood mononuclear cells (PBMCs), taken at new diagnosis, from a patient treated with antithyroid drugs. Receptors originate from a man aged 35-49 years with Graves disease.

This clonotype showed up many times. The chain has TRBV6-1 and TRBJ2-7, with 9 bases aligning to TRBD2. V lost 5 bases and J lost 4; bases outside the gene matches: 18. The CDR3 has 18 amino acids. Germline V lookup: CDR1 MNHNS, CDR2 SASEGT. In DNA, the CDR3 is TGTGCCAGCAGTCTCCCACCTCACCTTAGCGGGAGATCTTACGAGCAGTACTTC. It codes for CASSLPPHLSGRSYEQYF.

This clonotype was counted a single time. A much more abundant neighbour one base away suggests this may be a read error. CDR3 nucleotides: TGTGCCAGCGGGAGGGGGCACCCCTACGAGCAGTACTTC. This translates into CASGRGHPYEQYF. V usage is TRBV28 and J usage is TRBJ2-4; possibly TRBD1 or TRBD2 for D (7 bases each). The J call is doubtful: the DNA matches TRBJ2-7 better. The CDR3 is 13 amino acids. Germline V CDR1 and CDR2: MDHEN, SYDVKM.

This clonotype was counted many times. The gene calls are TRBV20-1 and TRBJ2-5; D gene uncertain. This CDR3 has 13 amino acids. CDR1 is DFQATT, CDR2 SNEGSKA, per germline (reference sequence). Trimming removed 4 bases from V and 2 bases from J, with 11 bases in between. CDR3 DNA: TGCAGTGCTACCCTAGGGAAGCAAGAGACCCAGTACTTC. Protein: CSATLGKQETQYF.

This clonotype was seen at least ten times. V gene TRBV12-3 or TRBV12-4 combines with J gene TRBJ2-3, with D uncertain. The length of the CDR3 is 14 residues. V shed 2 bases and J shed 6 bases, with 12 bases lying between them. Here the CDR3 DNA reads TGTGCCAGCAGTTTATATAGTTCGGTCGATACGCAGTATTTT. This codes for CASSLYSSVDTQYF.

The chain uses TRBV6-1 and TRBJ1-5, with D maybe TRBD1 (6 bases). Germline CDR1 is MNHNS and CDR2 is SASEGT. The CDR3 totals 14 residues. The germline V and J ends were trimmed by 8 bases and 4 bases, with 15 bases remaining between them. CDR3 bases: TGTGCCAGCCGGGCCAGGGGTAGTAATCAGCCCCAGCATTTT. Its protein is CASRARGSNQPQHF.

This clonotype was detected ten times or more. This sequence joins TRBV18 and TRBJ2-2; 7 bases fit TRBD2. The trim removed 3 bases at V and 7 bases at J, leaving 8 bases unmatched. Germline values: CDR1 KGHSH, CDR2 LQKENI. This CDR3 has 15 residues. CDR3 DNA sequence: TGTGCCAGCTCACCGCGGGAGTGGCTGAGCGGGGAGCTGTTTTTT. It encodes CASSPREWLSGELFF. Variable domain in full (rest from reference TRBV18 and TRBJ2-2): NAGVMQNPRHLVRRRGQEARLRCSPMKGHSHVYWYRQLPEEGLKFMVYLQKENIIDESGMPKERFSAEFPKEGPSILRIQQVVRGDSAAYFCASSPREWLSGELFFGEGSRLTVL.

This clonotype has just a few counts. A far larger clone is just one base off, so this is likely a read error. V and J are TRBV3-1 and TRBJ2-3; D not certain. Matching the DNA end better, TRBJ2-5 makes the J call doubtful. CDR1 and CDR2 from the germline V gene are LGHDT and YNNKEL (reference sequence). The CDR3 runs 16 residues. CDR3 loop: CASGQDPLSAVETQYF. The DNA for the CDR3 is TGTGCCAGCGGCCAAGATCCCCTCTCGGCTGTGGAGACCCAGTACTTC.

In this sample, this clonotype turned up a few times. The CDR3 nucleotides read TGTGCCAGCTCATCCCGGGACAACCGTTATGAGCAGTACTTC. Translation gives CASSSRDNRYEQYF. The chain couples TRBV18 to TRBJ2-7, with D tentatively TRBD1 (6 bases). Between the trimmed V and J ends, which lost 5 bases and 7 bases, there was a span of 18 bases. CDR1 KGHSH and CDR2 LQKENI come from the germline V gene. This CDR3 contains 14 residues.

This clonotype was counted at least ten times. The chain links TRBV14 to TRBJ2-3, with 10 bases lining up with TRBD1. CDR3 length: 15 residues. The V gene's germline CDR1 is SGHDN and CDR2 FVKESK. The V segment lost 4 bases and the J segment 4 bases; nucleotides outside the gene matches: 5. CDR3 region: CASSPRTGGADTQYF. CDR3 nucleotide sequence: TGTGCCAGCAGCCCCCGGACAGGGGGAGCAGATACGCAGTATTTT.

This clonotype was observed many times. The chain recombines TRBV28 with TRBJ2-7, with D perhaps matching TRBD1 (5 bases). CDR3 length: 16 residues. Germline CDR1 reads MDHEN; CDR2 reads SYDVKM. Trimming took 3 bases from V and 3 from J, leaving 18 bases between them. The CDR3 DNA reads TGTGCCAGCAGTTTTATCCCTAGACAGAAATACTACGAGCAGTACTTC. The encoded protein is CASSFIPRQKYYEQYF.

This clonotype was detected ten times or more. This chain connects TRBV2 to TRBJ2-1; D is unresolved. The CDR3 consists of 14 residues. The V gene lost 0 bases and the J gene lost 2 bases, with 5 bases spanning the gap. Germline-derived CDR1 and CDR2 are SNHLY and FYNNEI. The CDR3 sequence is CASSEATTYNEQFF. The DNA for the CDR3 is TGTGCCAGCAGTGAAGCCACCACCTACAATGAGCAGTTCTTC.

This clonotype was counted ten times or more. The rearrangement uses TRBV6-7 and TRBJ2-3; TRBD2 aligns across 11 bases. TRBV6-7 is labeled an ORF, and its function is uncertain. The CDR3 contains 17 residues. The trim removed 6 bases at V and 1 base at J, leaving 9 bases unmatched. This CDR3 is CASSQSLAGGRTDTQYF. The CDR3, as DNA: TGTGCCAGCAGCCAATCCCTAGCGGGAGGACGCACAGATACGCAGTATTTT.

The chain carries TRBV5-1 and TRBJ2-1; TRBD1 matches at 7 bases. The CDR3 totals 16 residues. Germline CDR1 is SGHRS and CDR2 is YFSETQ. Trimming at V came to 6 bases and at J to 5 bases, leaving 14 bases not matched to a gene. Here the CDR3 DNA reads TGCGCCAGCACCGACACACAGGGGAGTTTCAACAATGAGCAGTTCTTC. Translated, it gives CASTDTQGSFNNEQFF.

The CDR3 coding sequence is TGTGCCAGCAGTGAATATCTTAGGGGGATAAGTAGCAATCAGCCCCAGCATTTT. Encoded protein: CASSEYLRGISSNQPQHF. The J gene is TRBJ1-5, the V gene TRBV25-1; a possible D gene is TRBD1 (6 bases). The CDR3 loop spans 18 amino acids. Germline loops: CDR1 MGHDK, CDR2 SYGVNS. Trimming took 0 bases from V and 0 from J, leaving 15 bases between them.

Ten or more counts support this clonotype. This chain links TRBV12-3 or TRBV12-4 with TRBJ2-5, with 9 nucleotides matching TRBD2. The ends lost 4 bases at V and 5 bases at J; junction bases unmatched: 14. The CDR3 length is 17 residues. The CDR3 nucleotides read TGTGCCAGCAGTTCGGGACTAGCACTAACCTATGAGGAGACCCAGTACTTC. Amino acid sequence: CASSSGLALTYEETQYF.

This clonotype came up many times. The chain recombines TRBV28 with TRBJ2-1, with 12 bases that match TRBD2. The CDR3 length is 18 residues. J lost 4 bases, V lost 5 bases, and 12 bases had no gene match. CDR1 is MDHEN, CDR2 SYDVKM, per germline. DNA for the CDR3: TGTGCCAGCAGTCCCACGACACGACTAGCGGGAGCGTACAATGAGCAGTTCTTC. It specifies CASSPTTRLAGAYNEQFF.

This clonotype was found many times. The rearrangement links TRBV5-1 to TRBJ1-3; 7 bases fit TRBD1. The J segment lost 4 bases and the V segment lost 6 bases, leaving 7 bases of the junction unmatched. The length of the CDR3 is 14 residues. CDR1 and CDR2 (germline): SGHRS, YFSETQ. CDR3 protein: CASNPTGDGNTIYF. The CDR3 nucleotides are TGCGCCAGCAACCCCACAGGGGACGGAAACACCATATATTTT.

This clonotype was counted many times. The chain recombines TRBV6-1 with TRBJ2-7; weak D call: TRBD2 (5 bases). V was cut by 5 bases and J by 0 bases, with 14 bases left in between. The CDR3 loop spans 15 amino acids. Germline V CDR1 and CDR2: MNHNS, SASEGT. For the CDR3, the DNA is TGTGCCAGCAGTCTAACGGGGAAAAGCTCCTACGAGCAGTACTTC. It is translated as CASSLTGKSSYEQYF.

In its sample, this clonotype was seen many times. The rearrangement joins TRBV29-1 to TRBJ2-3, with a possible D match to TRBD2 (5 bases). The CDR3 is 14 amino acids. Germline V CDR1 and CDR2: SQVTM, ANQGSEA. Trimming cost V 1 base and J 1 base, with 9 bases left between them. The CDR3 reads CSVEGGSRTDTQYF. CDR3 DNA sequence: TGCAGCGTTGAAGGAGGGTCCCGCACAGATACGCAGTATTTT.

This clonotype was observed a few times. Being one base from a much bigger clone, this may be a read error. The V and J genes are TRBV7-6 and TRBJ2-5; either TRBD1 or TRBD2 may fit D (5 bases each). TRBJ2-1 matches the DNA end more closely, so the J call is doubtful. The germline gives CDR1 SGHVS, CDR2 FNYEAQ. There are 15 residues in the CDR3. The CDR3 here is CASATRGVKGNEQFF. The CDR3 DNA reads TGTGCCAGCGCTACCAGAGGGGTGAAGGGCAATGAGCAGTTCTTC.